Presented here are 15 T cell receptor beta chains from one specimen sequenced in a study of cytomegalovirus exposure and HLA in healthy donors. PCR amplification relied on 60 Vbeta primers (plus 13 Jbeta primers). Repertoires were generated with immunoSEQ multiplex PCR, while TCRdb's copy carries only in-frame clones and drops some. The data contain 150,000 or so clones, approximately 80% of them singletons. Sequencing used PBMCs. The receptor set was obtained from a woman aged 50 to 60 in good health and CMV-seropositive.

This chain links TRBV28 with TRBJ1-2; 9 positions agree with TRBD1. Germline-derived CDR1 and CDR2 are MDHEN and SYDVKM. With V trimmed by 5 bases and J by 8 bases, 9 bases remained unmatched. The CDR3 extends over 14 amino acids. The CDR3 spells CASSAGTGSRGYTF. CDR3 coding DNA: TGTGCCAGCAGTGCCGGGACAGGGTCTAGGGGCTACACCTTC.

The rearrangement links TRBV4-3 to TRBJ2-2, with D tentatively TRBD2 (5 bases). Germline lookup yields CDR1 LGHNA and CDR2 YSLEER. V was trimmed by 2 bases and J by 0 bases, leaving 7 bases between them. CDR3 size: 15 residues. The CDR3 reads CASSQNGANTGELFF. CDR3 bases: TGCGCCAGCAGCCAAAACGGGGCGAACACCGGGGAGCTGTTTTTT.

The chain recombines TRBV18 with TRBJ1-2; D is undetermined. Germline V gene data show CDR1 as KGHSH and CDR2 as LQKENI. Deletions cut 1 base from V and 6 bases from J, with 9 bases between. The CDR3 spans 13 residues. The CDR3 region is CASSPRGGDGYTF. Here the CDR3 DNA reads TGTGCCAGCTCACCACGAGGAGGAGATGGCTACACCTTC.

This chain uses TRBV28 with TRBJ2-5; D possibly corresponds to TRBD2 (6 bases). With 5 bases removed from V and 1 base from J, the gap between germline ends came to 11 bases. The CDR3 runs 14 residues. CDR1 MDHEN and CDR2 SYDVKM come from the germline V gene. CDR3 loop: CASSRNGGQETQYF. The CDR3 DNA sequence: TGTGCCAGCAGTCGAAACGGGGGCCAAGAGACCCAGTACTTC.

CDR3 residues: CASSSGTGGYEQYF. The DNA for the CDR3 is TGCGCCAGCAGCTCCGGGACAGGGGGCTACGAGCAGTACTTC. This chain links TRBV5-1 with TRBJ2-7; the match to TRBD1 covers 11 bases. Germline values: CDR1 SGHRS, CDR2 YFSETQ. With V trimmed by 3 bases and J by 3 bases, 2 bases remained unmatched. The CDR3 consists of 14 residues.

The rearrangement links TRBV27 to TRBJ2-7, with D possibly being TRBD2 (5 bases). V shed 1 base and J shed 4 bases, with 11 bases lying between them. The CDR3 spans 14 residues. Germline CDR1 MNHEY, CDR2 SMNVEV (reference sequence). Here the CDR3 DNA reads TGTGCCAGCAGTTTATTTGACGGGATGTACGAGCAGTACTTC. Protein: CASSLFDGMYEQYF.

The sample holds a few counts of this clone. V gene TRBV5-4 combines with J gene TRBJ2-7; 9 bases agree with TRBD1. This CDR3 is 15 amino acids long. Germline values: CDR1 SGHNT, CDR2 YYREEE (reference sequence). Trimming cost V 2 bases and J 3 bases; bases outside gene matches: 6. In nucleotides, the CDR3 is TGTGCCAGCAGCTTTAAGACAGGGGGAAGCTACGAGCAGTACTTC. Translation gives CASSFKTGGSYEQYF. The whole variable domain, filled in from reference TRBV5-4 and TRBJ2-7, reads ETGVTQSPTHLIKTRGQQVTLRCSSQSGHNTVSWYQQALGQGPQFIFQYYREEENGRGNFPPRFSGLQFPNYSSELNVNALELDDSALYLCASSFKTGGSYEQYFGPGTRLTVT.

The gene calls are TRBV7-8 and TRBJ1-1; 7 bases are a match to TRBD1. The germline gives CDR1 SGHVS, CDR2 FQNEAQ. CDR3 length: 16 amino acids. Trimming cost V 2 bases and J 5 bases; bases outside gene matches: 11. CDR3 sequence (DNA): TGTGCCAGCAGCTTAACGACAGGGTTGGGGAGGACTGAAGCTTTCTTT. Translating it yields CASSLTTGLGRTEAFF.

The CDR3: CASSYSPGNTIYF. CDR3 nucleotides: TGTGCCAGCAGCTACAGCCCGGGAAACACCATATATTTT. The chain links TRBV7-8 to TRBJ1-3, with unresolved D. Germline V gene lookup returns CDR1 SGHVS and CDR2 FQNEAQ. V was trimmed by 4 bases and J by 4 bases, leaving 8 bases between them. The CDR3 runs 13 residues. Complete variable domain (other parts from reference TRBV7-8 and TRBJ1-3): GAGVSQSPRYKVAKRGQDVALRCDPISGHVSLFWYQQALGQGPEFLTYFQNEAQLDKSGLPSDRFFAERPEGSVSTLKIQRTQQEDSAVYLCASSYSPGNTIYFGEGSWLTVV.

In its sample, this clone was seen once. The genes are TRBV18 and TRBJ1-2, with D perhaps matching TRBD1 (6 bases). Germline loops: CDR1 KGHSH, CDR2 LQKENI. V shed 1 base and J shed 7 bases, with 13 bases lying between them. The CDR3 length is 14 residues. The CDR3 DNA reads TGTGCCAGCTCACCACGACAGGCAGAGGGTGGCTACACCTTC. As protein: CASSPRQAEGGYTF.

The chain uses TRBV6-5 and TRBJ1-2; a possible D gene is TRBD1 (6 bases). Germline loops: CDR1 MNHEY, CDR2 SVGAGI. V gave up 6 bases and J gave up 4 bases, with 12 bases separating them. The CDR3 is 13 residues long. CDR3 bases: TGTGCCAGCAGACAGGGCCAGGTCTATGGCTACACCTTC. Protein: CASRQGQVYGYTF.

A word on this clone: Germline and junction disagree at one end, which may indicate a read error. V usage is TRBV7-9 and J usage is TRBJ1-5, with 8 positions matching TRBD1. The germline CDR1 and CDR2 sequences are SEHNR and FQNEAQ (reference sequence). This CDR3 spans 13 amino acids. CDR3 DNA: TGTTCCAGCGCGACAGGGGTAAATCAGCCCCAGCATTTT. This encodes CSSATGVNQPQHF.

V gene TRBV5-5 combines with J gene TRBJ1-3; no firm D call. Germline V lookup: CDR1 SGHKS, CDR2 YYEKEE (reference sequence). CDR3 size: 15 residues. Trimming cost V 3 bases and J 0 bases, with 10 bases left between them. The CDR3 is CASSWQGDSGNTIYF. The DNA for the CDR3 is TGTGCCAGCAGCTGGCAAGGAGACTCTGGAAACACCATATATTTT.

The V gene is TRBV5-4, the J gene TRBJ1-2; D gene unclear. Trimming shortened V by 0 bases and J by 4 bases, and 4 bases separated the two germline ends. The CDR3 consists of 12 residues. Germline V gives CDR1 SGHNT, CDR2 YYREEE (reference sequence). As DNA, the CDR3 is TGTGCCAGCAGCTTGGACAGCTATGGCTACACCTTC. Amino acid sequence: CASSLDSYGYTF. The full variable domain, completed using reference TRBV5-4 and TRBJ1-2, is ETGVTQSPTHLIKTRGQQVTLRCSSQSGHNTVSWYQQALGQGPQFIFQYYREEENGRGNFPPRFSGLQFPNYSSELNVNALELDDSALYLCASSLDSYGYTFGSGTRLTVV.

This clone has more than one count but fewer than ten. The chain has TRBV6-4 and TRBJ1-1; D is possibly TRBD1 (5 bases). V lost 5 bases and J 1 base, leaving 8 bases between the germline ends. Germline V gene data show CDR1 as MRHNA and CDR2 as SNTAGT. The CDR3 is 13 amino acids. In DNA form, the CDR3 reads TGTGCCAGCAGTAGACAGCGGAACACTGAAGCTTTCTTT. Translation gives CASSRQRNTEAFF.